What follows are 29 T cell receptor beta chains derived from one specimen sequenced in a study of vaccination effects on CD4 cells after COVID-19. Profiling relied on immunoSEQ multiplex PCR, and the TCRdb table lists in-frame clones only, not all of them. The sample has nearly 50,000 clones; 65% to 75% are singletons. Isolation of CD4+ T cells took place after around 10 days of culture. Confirmation by PCR established that the person had SARS-CoV-2 infection between March and December 2020. Two doses of BNT162b2 or mRNA-1273 vaccine were administered to participants. Their target antigens are unknown. The specimen was CD4+ T cells from PBMCs cultured without peptide, collected after COVID-19 vaccination. The receptors were gathered from a human donor who had a prior SARS-CoV-2 infection.

This chain uses TRBV9 with TRBJ2-1; D gene ambiguous. V lost 0 bases, J lost 7 bases, and 17 bases lay in between. Germline values: CDR1 SGDLS, CDR2 YYNGEE. This CDR3 has 16 amino acids. The CDR3 DNA is TGTGCCAGCAGCGTAGCTCCGATGGTGCCACAGAATGAGCAGTTCTTC. Translated: CASSVAPMVPQNEQFF.

This clone was picked up one time. The chain joins TRBV18 to TRBJ1-4; D unclear. Germline V lookup: CDR1 KGHSH, CDR2 LQKENI. V lost 1 base and J 0 bases, leaving 18 bases between the germline ends. The CDR3 loop spans 19 amino acids. The chain's CDR3 is CASSPQGIGRDATNEKLFF. CDR3 sequence (DNA): TGTGCCAGCTCACCACAAGGCATAGGGAGAGACGCAACTAATGAAAAACTGTTTTTT.

V is TRBV24-1 and J is TRBJ2-3; 10 bases line up with TRBD1. CDR3 length: 16 residues. Unmatched junction bases numbered 9, after V lost 4 bases and J lost 6 bases. Looked up from germline, CDR1 is KGHDR and CDR2 is SFDVKD. This chain's CDR3 is CATSEPPGQGTDTQYF. CDR3 DNA: TGTGCCACCAGTGAACCCCCGGGACAGGGGACCGATACGCAGTATTTT.

CDR3 DNA sequence: TGTGCCAGCAGCCAAGTGGCCAGAGCGAACACCGGGGAGCTGTTTTTT. The encoded protein is CASSQVARANTGELFF. This chain links TRBV4-2 with TRBJ2-2, with no clear D. The CDR3 is 16 residues long. V was pared by 1 base and J by 0 bases, with 9 bases between. CDR1 and CDR2 (germline): LGHNA, YNFKEQ.

This clone was found once. V gene TRBV6-2 or TRBV6-3 combines with J gene TRBJ1-5; D is possibly TRBD1 (6 bases). V was pared by 2 bases and J by 0 bases, with 14 bases between. CDR1 and CDR2 from the germline V gene are MNHEY and SVGEGT. This CDR3 is built from 17 residues. For the CDR3, the DNA is TGTGCCAGCAGTTACGACAGGTCGGGGCATAGCAATCAGCCCCAGCATTTT. Protein: CASSYDRSGHSNQPQHF.

This clone rates as medium-sized. The V call is TRBV5-1, the J call TRBJ2-1; TRBD2 is a possible D gene (6 bases). Germline CDR1 and CDR2: SGHRS and YFSETQ. The CDR3 totals 15 residues. Trimming left V 0 bases short and J 5 bases short, with 12 bases between. CDR3 DNA: TGCGCCAGCAGCTTGGAGCGGGCAGGGAACAATGAGCAGTTCTTC. Protein sequence: CASSLERAGNNEQFF.

The chain couples TRBV24-1 to TRBJ1-4; tentative D call: TRBD1 (5 bases). The CDR3 runs 15 residues. V was shortened by 3 bases and J by 10 bases, with 17 bases between the two germline ends. The germline CDR1 and CDR2 sequences are KGHDR and SFDVKD. CDR3 sequence: CATSDPGHQGGKLFF. DNA of the CDR3: TGTGCCACCAGTGATCCCGGACACCAGGGTGGAAAACTGTTTTTT.

CDR3 nucleotides: TGTGCCAGCAGCCGGGGCTGGGGATCTGGAAACACCATATATTTT. Its protein is CASSRGWGSGNTIYF. This rearrangement joins TRBV3-1 (or the pseudogene TRBV3-2) to TRBJ1-3; D might be TRBD1 (5 bases). This CDR3 comprises 15 residues. The V gene lost 4 bases and the J gene lost 1 base, with 11 bases spanning the gap. Germline CDR1 is LGHDT and CDR2 is YNNKEL (reference sequence).

The V gene is TRBV6-2 or TRBV6-3, the J gene TRBJ2-1; D remains ambiguous. Germline V gives CDR1 MNHEY, CDR2 SVGEGT. The V and J ends lost 3 bases and 0 bases respectively, with 9 bases between them. CDR3 length: 15 residues. Written as DNA, the CDR3 is TGTGCCAGCAGTTATCGGCCTAGCTCCTACAATGAGCAGTTCTTC. Amino acid sequence: CASSYRPSSYNEQFF.

V usage is TRBV3-1 (or the pseudogene TRBV3-2) and J usage is TRBJ1-4; D unresolved. The V end lost 5 bases, the J end lost 2 bases, and 9 bases lay between the germline ends. Germline lookup yields CDR1 LGHDT and CDR2 YNNKEL (reference sequence). This CDR3 is 14 amino acids long. The CDR3: CASSSRATNEKLFF. The CDR3 DNA follows: TGTGCCAGCAGCTCTAGGGCCACTAATGAAAAACTGTTTTTT.

The chain has TRBV2 and TRBJ1-5, with D hard to call. Deletions cut 5 bases from V and 1 base from J, with 9 bases between. The V gene's germline CDR1 is SNHLY and CDR2 FYNNEI. The CDR3 covers 14 residues. The CDR3 DNA follows: TGTGCCAGCAGTCCACAGTTAAGCAATCAGCCCCAGCATTTT. Protein: CASSPQLSNQPQHF.

This clone was detected a few times. The V and J genes are TRBV27 and TRBJ1-1, with a tentative D call TRBD1 (6 bases). Trimming left V 6 bases short and J 2 bases short, with 13 bases between. The CDR3 has 14 amino acids. The germline V gene encodes CDR1 MNHEY and CDR2 SMNVEV (reference sequence). Here the CDR3 reads CASSLGTPNTEAFF. CDR3 sequence (DNA): TGTGCCAGCAGCCTCGGGACACCCAACACTGAAGCTTTCTTT.

The chain uses TRBV5-1 and TRBJ1-1; possible D gene TRBD1, 5 bases. V dropped 0 bases and J dropped 0 bases, with 12 bases sitting between them. The CDR3 totals 16 residues. Germline loops: CDR1 SGHRS, CDR2 YFSETQ. CDR3 amino acids: CASSLGGSGMNTEAFF. DNA of the CDR3: TGCGCCAGCAGCTTGGGGGGCTCGGGTATGAACACTGAAGCTTTCTTT. The whole variable domain, filled in from reference TRBV5-1 and TRBJ1-1, reads KAGVTQTPRYLIKTRGQQVTLSCSPISGHRSVSWYQQTPGQGLQFLFEYFSETQRNKGNFPGRFSGRQFSNSRSEMNVSTLELGDSALYLCASSLGGSGMNTEAFFGQGTRLTVV.

The V call is TRBV7-3, the J call TRBJ2-7, with D maybe TRBD2 (5 bases). Per germline, CDR1 SGHTA and CDR2 FQGTGA. The CDR3 has 13 amino acids. V lost 1 base to trimming and J lost 3 bases, with 7 bases between them. The DNA for the CDR3 is TGTGCCAGCAGCTTAAATGGAGGCTACGAGCAGTACTTC. Residues: CASSLNGGYEQYF. The complete variable domain, with remaining parts taken from reference TRBV7-3 and TRBJ2-7, reads GAGVSQTPSNKVTEKGKYVELRCDPISGHTALYWYRQSLGQGPEFLIYFQGTGAADDSGLPNDRFFAVRPEGSVSTLKIQRTERGDSAVYLCASSLNGGYEQYFGPGTRLTVT.

As to this clone: An end of the junction does not agree with germline; a read error may underlie this. The rearrangement links TRBV7-7 to TRBJ1-3; TRBD1 agrees at 8 bases. The germline gives CDR1 SSHAT, CDR2 FNYEAQ (reference sequence). The CDR3 length is 17 residues. CDR3 sequence: CASSPGTGYNSGNTIYF. CDR3 nucleotides: TGTGCTAGCAGCCCCGGGACAGGCTACAACTCTGGAAACACCATATATTTT.

This clone is a singleton in its sample. The V gene is TRBV18, the J gene TRBJ2-7, with 10 bases that match TRBD2. CDR1 and CDR2 (germline): KGHSH, LQKENI. J gave up 0 bases and V 6 bases, and 5 bases lay outside the gene matches. The CDR3 totals 15 residues. CDR3: CASSPTSGASYEQYF. CDR3 coding DNA: TGTGCCAGCTCCCCTACTAGCGGGGCCTCCTACGAGCAGTACTTC. Combining the CDR3 with reference TRBV18 and TRBJ2-7 gives the whole variable domain NAGVMQNPRHLVRRRGQEARLRCSPMKGHSHVYWYRQLPEEGLKFMVYLQKENIIDESGMPKERFSAEFPKEGPSILRIQQVVRGDSAAYFCASSPTSGASYEQYFGPGTRLTVT.

The rearrangement uses TRBV15 and TRBJ2-3, with 12 nucleotides matching TRBD2. V dropped 1 base and J dropped 7; count of bases not matched to a gene: 9. The CDR3 totals 17 residues. Germline V gene data show CDR1 as LNHNV and CDR2 as YYDKDF (reference sequence). This CDR3 is CATSRVLRLAGDYTQYF. The CDR3 DNA reads TGTGCCACCAGCAGAGTGCTCCGACTAGCGGGGGACTATACGCAGTATTTT.

The chain employs TRBV6-6 and TRBJ2-5; 8 nucleotides line up with TRBD2. V lost 0 bases to trimming and J lost 2 bases; unmatched junction nucleotides: 5. The germline CDR1 and CDR2 sequences are MNHNY and SVGAGI (reference sequence). The CDR3 totals 16 residues. The CDR3 here is CASSYSLRGEQETQYF. The CDR3 DNA follows: TGTGCCAGCAGTTACTCACTGCGGGGGGAACAAGAGACCCAGTACTTC.

This clone has ten or more counts. The chain carries TRBV10-3 and TRBJ1-4; 7 nucleotides match TRBD1. The J segment lost 8 bases and the V segment lost 0 bases, leaving 6 bases of the junction unmatched. Germline V gene lookup returns CDR1 ENHRY and CDR2 SYGVKD. The CDR3 covers 15 residues. The DNA for the CDR3 is TGTGCCATCAGTGAGTCGGTAGGGGGCGCGGAAAAACTGTTTTTT. Protein sequence: CAISESVGGAEKLFF.

The chain recombines TRBV19 with TRBJ2-7; TRBD1 agrees at 10 bases. J was trimmed by 1 base and V by 3 bases; bases with no gene match: 3. This CDR3 has 15 amino acids. CDR1 is LNHDA and CDR2 is SQIVND in the germline V gene (reference sequence). CDR3 in DNA: TGTGCCAGTAGTATTCGGACAGGGGGTTCCTACGAGCAGTACTTC. It encodes CASSIRTGGSYEQYF.

This clone appeared a single time. The chain uses TRBV4-3 and TRBJ1-1, with unresolved D. The length of the CDR3 is 14 residues. Trimming cost V 1 base and J 8 bases, with 14 bases left between them. The germline V gene encodes CDR1 LGHNA and CDR2 YSLEER. The CDR3 DNA reads as TGCGCCAGCAGCCAAGGACGAAACAGTCGGGAAGCTTTCTTT. Protein sequence: CASSQGRNSREAFF.

The rearrangement joins TRBV7-8 to TRBJ2-2; unclear D gene. Germline lookup yields CDR1 SGHVS and CDR2 FQNEAQ. This CDR3 comprises 16 residues. Trimming pared 5 bases from V and 6 bases from J, leaving 19 bases between. As DNA, the CDR3 is TGTGCCAGCAGCCTTTTAAAACTCCCGGGCGCCGGGGAGCTGTTTTTT. Translated: CASSLLKLPGAGELFF.

This clone was seen more than once but under ten times. The chain uses TRBV19 and TRBJ1-2; D is possibly TRBD1 (5 bases). The CDR3 consists of 13 residues. V was clipped by 5 bases and J by 8 bases, with 15 bases between them. Germline V lookup: CDR1 LNHDA, CDR2 SQIVND (reference sequence). CDR3 DNA sequence: TGTGCCAGTAGTTATCAGGGAACTCAGGGCTACACCTTC. It yields the protein CASSYQGTQGYTF. Filled out from reference TRBV19 and TRBJ1-2, the complete variable domain reads DGGITQSPKYLFRKEGQNVTLSCEQNLNHDAMYWYRQDPGQGLRLIYYSQIVNDFQKGDIAEGYSVSREKKESFPLTVTSAQKNPTAFYLCASSYQGTQGYTFGSGTRLTVV.

This rearrangement joins TRBV5-1 to TRBJ2-2, with D hard to call. V was clipped by 3 bases and J by 10 bases, with 13 bases between them. The CDR3 spans 13 residues. The germline gives CDR1 SGHRS, CDR2 YFSETQ. The CDR3 spells CASSSLRLEELFF. CDR3 coding DNA: TGCGCCAGCAGCTCCTTGCGCCTCGAGGAGCTGTTTTTT.

The table lists this clone with a few counts. The chain has TRBV28 and TRBJ1-1, with 9 bases matching TRBD1. J lost 10 bases, V lost 4 bases, and 7 bases had no gene match. This CDR3 has 13 residues. Germline V gives CDR1 MDHEN, CDR2 SYDVKM. The CDR3 bases are TGTGCCAGCAGTTCCGGACAGGGGATGGTAGCTTTCTTT. As protein: CASSSGQGMVAFF.

This chain uses TRBV4-3 with TRBJ2-3, with 7 bases lining up with TRBD2. The CDR3 is 18 amino acids. The germline V gene encodes CDR1 LGHNA and CDR2 YSLEER. Unmatched junction bases numbered 10, after V lost 0 bases and J lost 1 base. The CDR3 loop is CASSQDWGREGRTDTQYF. Here the CDR3 DNA reads TGCGCCAGCAGCCAAGATTGGGGGAGGGAGGGCCGCACAGATACGCAGTATTTT.

A few counts support this clone. The chain uses TRBV12-3 or TRBV12-4 and TRBJ2-7; either TRBD1 or TRBD2 may fit D (5 bases each). V was clipped by 7 bases and J by 0 bases, with 10 bases between them. The CDR3 contains 13 residues. The CDR3 here is CASTWDASYEQYF. CDR3 DNA sequence: TGTGCCAGCACGTGGGACGCCTCCTACGAGCAGTACTTC.

This clone was recorded once. The chain joins TRBV7-9 to TRBJ2-2; D is undetermined. The CDR3 is 13 amino acids. Germline CDR1 SEHNR, CDR2 FQNEAQ (reference sequence). V shed 0 bases and J shed 7 bases, with 6 bases lying between them. DNA for the CDR3: TGTGCCAGCAGCTTAGCCGGCGGCGGGGAGCTGTTTTTT. Its protein is CASSLAGGGELFF.

The CDR3 DNA reads TGTGCCTGGAGTACTGGATTGGTAAGCACAGATACGCAGTATTTT. Translated: CAWSTGLVSTDTQYF. V is TRBV30 and J is TRBJ2-3, with D unresolved. Trimming cost V 2 bases and J 0 bases, with 12 bases left between them. The CDR3 runs 15 residues. The germline V gene has CDR1 GTSNPN and CDR2 SVGIG (reference sequence).